The T cell receptor (beta chain) described here comes from a study of blood T cell repertoires in COVID-19. Study at large: The samples span acute and convalescent COVID-19 from the United States, Italy and Spain. PBMCs, B-cell-depleted T cells, or T cells provided the cDNA or gDNA that made up the material.

In the authors' workflow: Amplification of reference gene primers provided the estimated nucleated cell counts. Generated by immunoSEQ multiplex PCR, the TCRdb table keeps only in-frame clones and is missing some. V, J and clone size derive from that table, while D and trimming were established from the DNA sequence. The sample includes roughly 230,000 clones, roughly 91% seen only once; the top ten take around 0.86%. Enrolled during active infection, Seattle patients were then followed longitudinally. CDR1 SGDLS and CDR2 YYNGEE come from the germline V gene. Trimming took off 3 bases at V and 6 bases at J, with 14 bases between the two ends. The CDR3 runs 14 residues.

This sequence was found in a man aged 30-40 years with COVID-19, enrolled during active disease. The chain carries TRBV9 and TRBJ2-3, with a possible D match to TRBD2 (5 bases). The source material was peripheral blood. CDR3 loop: CASSAILVSDTQYF. Written as DNA, the CDR3 is TGTGCCAGCAGCGCCATACTAGTATCGGATACGCAGTATTTT.